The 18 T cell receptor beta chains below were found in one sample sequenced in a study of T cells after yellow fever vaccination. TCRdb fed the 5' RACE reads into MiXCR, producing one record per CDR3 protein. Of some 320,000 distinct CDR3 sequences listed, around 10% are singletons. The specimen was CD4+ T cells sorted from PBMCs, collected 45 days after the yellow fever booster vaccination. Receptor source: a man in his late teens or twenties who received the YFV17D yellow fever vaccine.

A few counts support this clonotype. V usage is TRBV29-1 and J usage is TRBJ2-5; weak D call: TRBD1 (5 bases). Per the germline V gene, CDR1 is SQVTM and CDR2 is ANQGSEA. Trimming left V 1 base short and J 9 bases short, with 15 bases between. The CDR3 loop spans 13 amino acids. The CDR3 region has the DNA TGCAGCGTTGAAGGCAGGGTTAAAGTTCCCCAGTACTTC. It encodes CSVEGRVKVPQYF.

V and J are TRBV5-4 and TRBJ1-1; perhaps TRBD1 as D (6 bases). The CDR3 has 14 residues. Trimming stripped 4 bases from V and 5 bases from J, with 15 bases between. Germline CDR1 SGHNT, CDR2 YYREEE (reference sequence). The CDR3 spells CASSRGAWDTEAFF. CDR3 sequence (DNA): TGTGCCAGCAGCCGGGGGGCCTGGGATACTGAAGCTTTCTTT.

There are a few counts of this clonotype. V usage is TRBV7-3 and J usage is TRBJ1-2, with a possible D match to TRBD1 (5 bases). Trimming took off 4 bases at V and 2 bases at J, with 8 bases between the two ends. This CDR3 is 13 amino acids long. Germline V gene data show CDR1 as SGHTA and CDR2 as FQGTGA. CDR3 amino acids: CASSSSGNYGYTF. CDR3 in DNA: TGTGCCAGCAGCTCCTCAGGGAACTATGGCTACACCTTC.

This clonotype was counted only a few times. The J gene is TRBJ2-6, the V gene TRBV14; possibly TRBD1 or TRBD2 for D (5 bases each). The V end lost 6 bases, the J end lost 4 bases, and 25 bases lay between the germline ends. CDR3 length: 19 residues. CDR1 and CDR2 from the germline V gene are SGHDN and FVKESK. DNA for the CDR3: TGTGCCAGCAGGGACGGGACCCACAGCACTTTAAGCGGGGCCAACGTCCTGACTTTC. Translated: CASRDGTHSTLSGANVLTF.

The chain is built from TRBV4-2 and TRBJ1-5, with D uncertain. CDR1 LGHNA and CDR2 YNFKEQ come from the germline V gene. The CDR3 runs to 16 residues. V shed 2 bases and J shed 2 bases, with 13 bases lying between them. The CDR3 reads CASSQTAQAGNQPQHF. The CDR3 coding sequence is TGTGCCAGCAGCCAAACCGCCCAGGCCGGCAATCAGCCCCAGCATTTT.

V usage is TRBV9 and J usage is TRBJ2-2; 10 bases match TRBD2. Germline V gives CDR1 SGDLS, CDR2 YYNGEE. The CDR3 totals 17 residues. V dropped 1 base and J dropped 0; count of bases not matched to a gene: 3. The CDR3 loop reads CASSVLSGGANTGELFF. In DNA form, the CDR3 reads TGTGCCAGCAGCGTACTAAGCGGGGGGGCGAACACCGGGGAGCTGTTTTTT. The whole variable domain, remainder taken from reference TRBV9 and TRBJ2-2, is DSGVTQTPKHLITATGQRVTLRCSPRSGDLSVYWYQQSLDQGLQFLIQYYNGEERAKGNILERFSAQQFPDLHSELNLSSLELGDSALYFCASSVLSGGANTGELFFGEGSRLTVL.

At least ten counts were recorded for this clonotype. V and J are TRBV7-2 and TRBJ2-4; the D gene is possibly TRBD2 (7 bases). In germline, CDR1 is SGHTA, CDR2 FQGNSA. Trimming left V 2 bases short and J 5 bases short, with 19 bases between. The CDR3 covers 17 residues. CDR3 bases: TGTGCCAGCAGCTTACGGTCGGGGGGCCGTGGGGAAAACATTCAGTACTTC. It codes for CASSLRSGGRGENIQYF.

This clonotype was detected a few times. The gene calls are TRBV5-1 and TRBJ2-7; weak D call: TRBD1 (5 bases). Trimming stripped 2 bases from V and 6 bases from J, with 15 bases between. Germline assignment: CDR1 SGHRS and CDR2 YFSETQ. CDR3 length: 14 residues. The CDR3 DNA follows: TGCGCCAGCAGCTTATCCCCCAGGGATAGCGAGCAGTACTTC. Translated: CASSLSPRDSEQYF.

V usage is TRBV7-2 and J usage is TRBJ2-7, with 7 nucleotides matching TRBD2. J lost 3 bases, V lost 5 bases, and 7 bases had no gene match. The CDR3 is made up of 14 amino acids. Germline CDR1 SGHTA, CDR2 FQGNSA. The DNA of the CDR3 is TGTGCCAGCAGCCCGGTGAGCGGGAACTACGAGCAGTACTTC. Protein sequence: CASSPVSGNYEQYF.

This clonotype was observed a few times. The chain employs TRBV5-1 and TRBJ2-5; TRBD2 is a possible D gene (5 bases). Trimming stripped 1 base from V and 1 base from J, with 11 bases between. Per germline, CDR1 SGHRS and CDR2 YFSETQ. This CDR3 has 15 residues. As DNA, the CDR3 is TGCGCCAGCAGCTTGAACGGAGGTTCCCAAGAGACCCAGTACTTC. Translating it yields CASSLNGGSQETQYF. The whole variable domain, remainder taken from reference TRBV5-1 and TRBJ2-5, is KAGVTQTPRYLIKTRGQQVTLSCSPISGHRSVSWYQQTPGQGLQFLFEYFSETQRNKGNFPGRFSGRQFSNSRSEMNVSTLELGDSALYLCASSLNGGSQETQYFGPGTRLLVL.

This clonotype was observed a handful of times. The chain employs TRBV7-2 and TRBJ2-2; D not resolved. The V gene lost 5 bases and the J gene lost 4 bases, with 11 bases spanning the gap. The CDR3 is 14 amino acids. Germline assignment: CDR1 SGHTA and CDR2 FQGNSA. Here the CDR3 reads CASSPRVATGELFF. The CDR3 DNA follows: TGTGCCAGCAGCCCCCGGGTGGCCACCGGGGAGCTGTTTTTT.

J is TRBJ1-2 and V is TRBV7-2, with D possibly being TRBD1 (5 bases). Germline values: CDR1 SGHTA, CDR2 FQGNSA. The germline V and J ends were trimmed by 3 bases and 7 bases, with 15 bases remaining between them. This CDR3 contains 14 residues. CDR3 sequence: CASSFIHSGVGYTF. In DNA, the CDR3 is TGTGCCAGCAGCTTTATCCACTCGGGGGTTGGCTACACCTTC.

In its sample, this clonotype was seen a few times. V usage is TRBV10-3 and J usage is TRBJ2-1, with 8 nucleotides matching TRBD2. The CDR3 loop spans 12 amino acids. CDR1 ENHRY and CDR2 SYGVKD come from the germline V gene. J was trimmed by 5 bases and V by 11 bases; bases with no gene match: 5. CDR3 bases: TGTGCCCTGCGGGGGGCCCACAATGAGCAGTTCTTC. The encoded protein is CALRGAHNEQFF.

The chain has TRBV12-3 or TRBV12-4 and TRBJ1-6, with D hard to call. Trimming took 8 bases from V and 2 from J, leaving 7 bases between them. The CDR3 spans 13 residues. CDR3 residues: CASVWAYNSPLHF. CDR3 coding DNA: TGTGCCAGCGTATGGGCCTATAATTCACCCCTCCACTTT.

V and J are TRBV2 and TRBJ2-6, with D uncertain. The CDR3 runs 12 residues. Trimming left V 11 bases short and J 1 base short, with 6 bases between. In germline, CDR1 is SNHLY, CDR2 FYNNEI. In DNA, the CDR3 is TGTGCCGGACGTTCTGGGGCCAACGTCCTGACTTTC. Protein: CAGRSGANVLTF.

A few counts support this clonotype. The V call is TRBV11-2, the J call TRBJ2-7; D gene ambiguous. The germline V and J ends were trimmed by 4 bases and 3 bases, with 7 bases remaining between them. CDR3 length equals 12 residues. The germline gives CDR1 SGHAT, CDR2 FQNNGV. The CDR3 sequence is CASSSTDYEQYF. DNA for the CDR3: TGTGCCAGCAGCTCAACGGACTACGAGCAGTACTTC.

The CDR3 DNA reads TGTGCCAGCAGTTTCGGACAGGGAGGGGAAAAACTGTTTTTT. Amino acids: CASSFGQGGEKLFF. This chain joins TRBV12-3 or TRBV12-4 and TRBJ1-4; TRBD1 matches 8 bases. CDR3 length equals 14 residues. V was pared by 3 bases and J by 8 bases, with 5 bases of the junction left unmatched.

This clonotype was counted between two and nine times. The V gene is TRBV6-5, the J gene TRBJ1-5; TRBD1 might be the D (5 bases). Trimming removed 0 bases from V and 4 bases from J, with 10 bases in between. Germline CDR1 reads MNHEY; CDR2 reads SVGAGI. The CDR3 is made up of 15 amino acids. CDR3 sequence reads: CASSYSGVGNQPQHF. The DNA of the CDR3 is TGTGCCAGCAGTTACTCAGGGGTTGGGAATCAGCCCCAGCATTTT.